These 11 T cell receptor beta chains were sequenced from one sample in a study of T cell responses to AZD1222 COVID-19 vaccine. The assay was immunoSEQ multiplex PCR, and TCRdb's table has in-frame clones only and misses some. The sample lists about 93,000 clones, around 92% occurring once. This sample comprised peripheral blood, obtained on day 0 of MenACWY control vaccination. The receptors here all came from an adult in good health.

The CDR3, as DNA: TGTGCCAGCAGCGAGGGGGGCTTGGGCTACACCTTC. Translated, it gives CASSEGGLGYTF. The chain carries TRBV9 and TRBJ1-2; tentative D call: TRBD1 (6 bases). The CDR3 is 12 amino acids. Trimming stripped 3 bases from V and 8 bases from J, with 11 bases between. Germline CDR1 and CDR2: SGDLS and YYNGEE. Complete variable domain (other parts from reference TRBV9 and TRBJ1-2): DSGVTQTPKHLITATGQRVTLRCSPRSGDLSVYWYQQSLDQGLQFLIQYYNGEERAKGNILERFSAQQFPDLHSELNLSSLELGDSALYFCASSEGGLGYTFGSGTRLTVV.

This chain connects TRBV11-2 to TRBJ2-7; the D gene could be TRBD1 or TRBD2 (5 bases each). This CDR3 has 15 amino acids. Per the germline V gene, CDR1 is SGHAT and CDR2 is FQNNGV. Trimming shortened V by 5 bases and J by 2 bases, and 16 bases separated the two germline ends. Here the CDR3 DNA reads TGTGCCAGCAGCCTCGGTTACGGGGCGACCTACGAGCAGTACTTC. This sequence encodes CASSLGYGATYEQYF.

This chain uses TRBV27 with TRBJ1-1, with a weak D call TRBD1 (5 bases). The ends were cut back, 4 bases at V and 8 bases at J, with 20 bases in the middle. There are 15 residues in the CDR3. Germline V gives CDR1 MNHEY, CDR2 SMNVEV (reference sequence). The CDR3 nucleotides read TGTGCCAGCAGTTCCCCCCAAGGGGCGCGGAACGAAGCTTTCTTT. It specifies CASSSPQGARNEAFF.

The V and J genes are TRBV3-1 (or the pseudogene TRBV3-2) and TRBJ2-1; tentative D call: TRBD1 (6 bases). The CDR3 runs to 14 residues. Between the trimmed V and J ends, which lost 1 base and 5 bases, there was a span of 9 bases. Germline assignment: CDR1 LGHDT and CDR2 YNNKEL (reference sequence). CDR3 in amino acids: CASSQVGAHNEQFF. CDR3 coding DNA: TGTGCCAGCAGCCAAGTGGGGGCCCACAATGAGCAGTTCTTC.

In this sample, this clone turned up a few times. The chain's CDR3 is CSASSAGQGYDEQYF. The CDR3 DNA reads as TGCAGTGCTAGTTCCGCGGGACAGGGGTACGACGAGCAGTACTTC. The chain combines TRBV20-1 with TRBJ2-7; 10 nucleotides agree with TRBD1. The CDR3 sequence is 15 residues long. Trimming cost V 3 bases and J 5 bases; bases outside gene matches: 10. CDR1 is DFQATT and CDR2 is SNEGSKA in the germline V gene (reference sequence).

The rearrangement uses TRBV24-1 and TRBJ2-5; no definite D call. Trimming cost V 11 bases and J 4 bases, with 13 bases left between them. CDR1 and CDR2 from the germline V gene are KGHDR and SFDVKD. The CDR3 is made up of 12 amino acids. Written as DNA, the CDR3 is TGTGCCAGTAGATTAGCTGGAGAGACCCAGTACTTC. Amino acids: CASRLAGETQYF.

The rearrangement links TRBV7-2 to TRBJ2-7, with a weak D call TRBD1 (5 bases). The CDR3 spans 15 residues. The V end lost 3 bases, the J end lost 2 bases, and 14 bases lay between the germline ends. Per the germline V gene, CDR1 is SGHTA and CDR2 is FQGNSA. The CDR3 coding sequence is TGTGCCAGCAGCTTTTCGGCTTCCAGGGCCTACGAGCAGTACTTC. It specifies CASSFSASRAYEQYF.

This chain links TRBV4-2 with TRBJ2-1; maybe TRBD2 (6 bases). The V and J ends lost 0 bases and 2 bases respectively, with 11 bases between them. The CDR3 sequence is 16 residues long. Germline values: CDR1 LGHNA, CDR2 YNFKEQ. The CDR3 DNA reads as TGTGCCAGCAGCCAAGATTTAGGGAGGCCCTACAATGAGCAGTTCTTC. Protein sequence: CASSQDLGRPYNEQFF.

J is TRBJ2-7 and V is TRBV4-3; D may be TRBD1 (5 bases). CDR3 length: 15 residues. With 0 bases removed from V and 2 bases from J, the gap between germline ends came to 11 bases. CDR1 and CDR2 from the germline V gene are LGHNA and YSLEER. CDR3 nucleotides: TGCGCCAGCAGCCAAGATCCCCAGGGTGCCTACGAGCAGTACTTC. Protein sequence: CASSQDPQGAYEQYF.

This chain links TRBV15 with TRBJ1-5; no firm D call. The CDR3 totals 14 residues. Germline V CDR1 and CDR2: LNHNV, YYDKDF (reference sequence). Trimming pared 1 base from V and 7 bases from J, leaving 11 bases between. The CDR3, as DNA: TGTGCCACCAGCAGAGTGGGGATACAACAGCCCCAGCATTTT. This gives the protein CATSRVGIQQPQHF.

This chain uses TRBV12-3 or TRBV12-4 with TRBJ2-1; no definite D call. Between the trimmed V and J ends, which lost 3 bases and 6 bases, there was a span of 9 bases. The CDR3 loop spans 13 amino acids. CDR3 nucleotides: TGTGCCAGCAGTTTCCTATCCCGCAATGAGCAGTTCTTC. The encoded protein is CASSFLSRNEQFF.